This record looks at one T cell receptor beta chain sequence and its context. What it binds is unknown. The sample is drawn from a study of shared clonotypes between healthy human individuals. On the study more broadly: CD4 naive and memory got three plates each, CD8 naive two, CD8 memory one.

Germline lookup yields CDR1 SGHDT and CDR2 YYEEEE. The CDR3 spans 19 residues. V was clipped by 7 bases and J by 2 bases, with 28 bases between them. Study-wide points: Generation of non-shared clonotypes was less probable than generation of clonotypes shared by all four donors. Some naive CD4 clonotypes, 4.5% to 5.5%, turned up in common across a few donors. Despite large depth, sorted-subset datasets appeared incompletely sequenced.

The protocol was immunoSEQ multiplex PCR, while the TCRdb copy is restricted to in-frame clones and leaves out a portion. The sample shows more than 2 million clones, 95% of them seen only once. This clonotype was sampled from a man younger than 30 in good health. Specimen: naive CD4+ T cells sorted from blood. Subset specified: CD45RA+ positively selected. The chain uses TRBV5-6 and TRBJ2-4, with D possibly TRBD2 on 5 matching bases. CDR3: CASLAYPGAQVSTKNIQYF. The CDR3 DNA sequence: TGTGCCAGCCTAGCTTATCCCGGCGCCCAGGTATCTACCAAAAACATTCAGTACTTC.